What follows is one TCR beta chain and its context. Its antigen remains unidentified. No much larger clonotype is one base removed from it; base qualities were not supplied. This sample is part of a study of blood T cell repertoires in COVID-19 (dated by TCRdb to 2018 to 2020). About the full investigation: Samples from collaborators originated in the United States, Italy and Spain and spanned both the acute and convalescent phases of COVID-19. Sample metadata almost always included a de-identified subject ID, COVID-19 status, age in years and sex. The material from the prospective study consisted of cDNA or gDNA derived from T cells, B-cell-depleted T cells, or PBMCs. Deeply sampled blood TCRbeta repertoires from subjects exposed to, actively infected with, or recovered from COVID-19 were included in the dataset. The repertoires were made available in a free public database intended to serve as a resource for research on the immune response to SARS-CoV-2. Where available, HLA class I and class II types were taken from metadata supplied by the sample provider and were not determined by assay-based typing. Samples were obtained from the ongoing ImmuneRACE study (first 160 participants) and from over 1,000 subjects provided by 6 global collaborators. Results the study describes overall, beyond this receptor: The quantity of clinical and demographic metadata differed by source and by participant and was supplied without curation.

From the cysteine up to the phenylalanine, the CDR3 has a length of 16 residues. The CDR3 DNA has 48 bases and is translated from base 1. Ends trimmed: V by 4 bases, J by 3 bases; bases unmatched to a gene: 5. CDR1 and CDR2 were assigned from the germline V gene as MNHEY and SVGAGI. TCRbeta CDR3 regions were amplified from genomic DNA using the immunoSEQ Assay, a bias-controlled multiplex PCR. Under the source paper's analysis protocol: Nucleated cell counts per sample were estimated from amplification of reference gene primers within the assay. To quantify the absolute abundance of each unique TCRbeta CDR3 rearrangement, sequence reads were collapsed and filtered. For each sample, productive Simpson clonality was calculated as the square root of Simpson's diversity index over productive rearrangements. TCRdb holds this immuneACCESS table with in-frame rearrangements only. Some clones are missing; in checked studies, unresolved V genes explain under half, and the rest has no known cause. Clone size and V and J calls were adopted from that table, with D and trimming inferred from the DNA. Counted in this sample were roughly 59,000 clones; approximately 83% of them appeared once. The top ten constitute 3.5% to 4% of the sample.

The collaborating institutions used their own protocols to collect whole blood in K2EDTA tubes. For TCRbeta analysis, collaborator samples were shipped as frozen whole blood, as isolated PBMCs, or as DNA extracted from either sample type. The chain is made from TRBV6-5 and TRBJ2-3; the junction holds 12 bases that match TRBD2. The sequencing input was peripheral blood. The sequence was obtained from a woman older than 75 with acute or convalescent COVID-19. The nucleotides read TGTGCCAGCAGTTTAAGGACTAGCGGGGTAACAGATACGCAGTATTTT. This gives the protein CASSLRTSGVTDTQYF.